Listed below are T cell receptor beta chains from one sample, sequenced in a study of shared clonotypes between healthy human individuals. Sequencing used immunoSEQ multiplex PCR; TCRdb keeps in-frame clones, though not all of them. The table records approximately 740,000 clones, over 65% of them present only once. Sequencing was performed on memory CD4+ T cells sorted from blood. Receptors were obtained from a woman in her 30s in good health. Each CDR3 is given with its conserved first and last residue. The D gene is left open where the match is weak. Some rows have no size entry. The others give once, few or many, or a class for an expanded clone.

v_gene: TRBV2
j_gene: TRBJ2-7
abundance: few
d_gene: -
CDR3aa: CASRNTGRSEQYF
CDR3nt: TGTGCCAGCAGGAACACCGGGCGCTCCGAGCAGTACTTC

v_gene: TRBV7-2
j_gene: TRBJ2-7
abundance: -
d_gene: TRBD2
CDR3aa: CASAIAGGSYEQYF
CDR3nt: TGTGCCAGCGCTATAGCGGGAGGGTCCTACGAGCAGTACTTC

v_gene: TRBV19
j_gene: TRBJ1-2
abundance: many
d_gene: -
CDR3aa: CASKPEVVSGYTF
CDR3nt: TGTGCCAGTAAACCCGAGGTTGTCTCTGGCTACACCTTC

v_gene: TRBV27
j_gene: TRBJ2-2
abundance: -
d_gene: -
CDR3aa: CATRLGGTGELFF
CDR3nt: TGTGCCACCCGATTGGGGGGCACCGGGGAGCTGTTTTTT

v_gene: TRBV5-1
j_gene: TRBJ1-1
abundance: few
d_gene: -
CDR3aa: CASSPQRSGNTEAFF
CDR3nt: TGCGCCAGCAGCCCACAGAGAAGCGGGAACACTGAAGCTTTCTTT

v_gene: TRBV29-1
j_gene: TRBJ2-7
abundance: once
d_gene: -
CDR3aa: CSVDDEARFSYEQYF
CDR3nt: TGCAGCGTTGATGATGAGGCCCGGTTCTCCTACGAGCAGTACTTC

v_gene: TRBV7-2
j_gene: TRBJ2-3
abundance: many
d_gene: -
CDR3aa: CASGKGSTDTQYF
CDR3nt: TGTGCCAGCGGGAAGGGAAGCACAGATACGCAGTATTTT

v_gene: TRBV2
j_gene: TRBJ2-4
abundance: once
d_gene: -
CDR3aa: CASSRDMRSKDIQYF
CDR3nt: TGTGCCAGCAGTCGAGACATGCGATCCAAAGACATTCAGTACTTC

v_gene: TRBV2
j_gene: TRBJ2-7
abundance: -
d_gene: -
CDR3aa: CASVLGPTYEQYF
CDR3nt: TGTGCCAGCGTCTTGGGACCCACCTACGAGCAGTACTTC

v_gene: TRBV18
j_gene: TRBJ1-2
abundance: -
d_gene: -
CDR3aa: CASSPDLQANYGYTF
CDR3nt: TGTGCCAGCTCACCCGACTTACAGGCAAACTATGGCTACACCTTC

v_gene: TRBV2
j_gene: TRBJ1-5
abundance: few
d_gene: -
CDR3aa: CASSPGGAAQPQHF
CDR3nt: TGTGCCAGCAGCCCGGGGGGCGCGGCTCAGCCCCAGCATTTT

v_gene: TRBV6-5
j_gene: TRBJ1-1
abundance: few
d_gene: -
CDR3aa: CASSYGEGGKAFF
CDR3nt: TGTGCCAGCAGTTACGGGGAGGGAGGGAAAGCTTTCTTT

v_gene: TRBV25-1
j_gene: TRBJ2-1
abundance: -
d_gene: -
CDR3aa: CASSEGVLRDNEQFF
CDR3nt: TGTGCCAGCAGTGAAGGGGTTTTAAGGGATAATGAGCAGTTCTTC

v_gene: TRBV11-3
j_gene: TRBJ2-7
abundance: -
d_gene: TRBD2
CDR3aa: CASSLGSGTSYEQYF
CDR3nt: TGTGCCAGCAGCTTGGGTAGCGGGACCTCCTACGAGCAGTACTTC

v_gene: TRBV7-2
j_gene: TRBJ2-7
abundance: few
d_gene: -
CDR3aa: CASSEYVYEQYF
CDR3nt: TGTGCCAGCAGCGAGTACGTATACGAGCAGTACTTC

v_gene: TRBV10-1
j_gene: TRBJ2-1
abundance: -
d_gene: TRBD2
CDR3aa: CASSPGTSGSYNEQFF
CDR3nt: TGCGCCAGCAGCCCCGGGACTAGCGGCTCCTACAATGAGCAGTTCTTC

v_gene: TRBV28
j_gene: TRBJ2-7
abundance: -
d_gene: TRBD2
CDR3aa: CASSLMALAGHYEQYF
CDR3nt: TGTGCCAGCAGTTTGATGGCACTAGCGGGCCACTACGAGCAGTACTTC

v_gene: TRBV9
j_gene: TRBJ1-5
abundance: few
d_gene: -
CDR3aa: CASSGPEQGGDQPQHF
CDR3nt: TGTGCCAGCAGCGGACCAGAACAGGGCGGGGATCAGCCCCAGCATTTT

v_gene: TRBV5-1
j_gene: TRBJ2-3
abundance: -
d_gene: -
CDR3aa: CASSLNTDTQYF
CDR3nt: TGCGCCAGCAGCCTAAACACAGATACGCAGTATTTT

v_gene: TRBV6-6
j_gene: TRBJ1-2
abundance: -
d_gene: -
CDR3aa: CASSPHGGLGYGYTF
CDR3nt: TGTGCCAGCAGCCCACACGGAGGGCTTGGGTATGGCTACACCTTC

v_gene: TRBV4-1
j_gene: TRBJ1-5
abundance: few
d_gene: -
CDR3aa: CASSLDSPYSNQPQHF
CDR3nt: TGCGCCAGCAGCCTTGACAGCCCGTATAGCAATCAGCCCCAGCATTTT

v_gene: TRBV6-6
j_gene: TRBJ2-5
abundance: -
d_gene: -
CDR3aa: CASSYDAELIGETQYF
CDR3nt: TGTGCCAGCAGTTACGATGCCGAACTGATTGGAGAGACCCAGTACTTC

v_gene: TRBV6-6
j_gene: TRBJ2-1
abundance: -
d_gene: -
CDR3aa: CASSPAVPLGNEQFF
CDR3nt: TGTGCCAGCAGTCCGGCAGTCCCCCTGGGAAATGAGCAGTTCTTC

v_gene: TRBV18
j_gene: TRBJ1-4
abundance: -
d_gene: -
CDR3aa: CASSPPGTNEKLFF
CDR3nt: TGTGCCAGCTCACCCCCAGGGACTAATGAAAAACTGTTTTTT

v_gene: TRBV7-2
j_gene: TRBJ2-2
abundance: -
d_gene: -
CDR3aa: CASSLDYGVPGELFF
CDR3nt: TGTGCCAGCAGCTTAGATTACGGGGTGCCCGGGGAGCTGTTTTTT

v_gene: TRBV29-1
j_gene: TRBJ1-2
abundance: -
d_gene: -
CDR3aa: CSVEDLRTEFYGYTF
CDR3nt: TGCAGCGTTGAAGATCTTCGTACAGAATTCTATGGCTACACCTTC

v_gene: TRBV5-4
j_gene: TRBJ2-1
abundance: -
d_gene: TRBD2
CDR3aa: CASSWRLGTSGANEQFF
CDR3nt: TGTGCCAGCAGCTGGAGGTTAGGGACTAGCGGAGCCAATGAGCAGTTCTTC

v_gene: TRBV27
j_gene: TRBJ2-7
abundance: few
d_gene: -
CDR3aa: CATSGQFNEQYF
CDR3nt: TGTGCCACCTCAGGGCAATTTAACGAGCAGTACTTC

v_gene: TRBV19
j_gene: TRBJ1-5
abundance: few
d_gene: -
CDR3aa: CASTSTVGNQPQHF
CDR3nt: TGTGCCAGTACCTCGACAGTGGGCAATCAGCCCCAGCATTTT

v_gene: TRBV27
j_gene: TRBJ1-2
abundance: -
d_gene: TRBD1
CDR3aa: CASSSGGSNYGYTF
CDR3nt: TGTGCCAGCAGTTCAGGGGGCTCCAACTATGGCTACACCTTC

v_gene: TRBV5-1
j_gene: TRBJ2-7
abundance: once
d_gene: TRBD2
CDR3aa: CASSESGSYEQYF
CDR3nt: TGCGCCAGCAGCGAAAGCGGGAGCTACGAGCAGTACTTC

v_gene: TRBV18
j_gene: TRBJ2-1
abundance: -
d_gene: TRBD1
CDR3aa: CASSLPGQGHEQFF
CDR3nt: TGTGCCAGCTCACTCCCGGGACAGGGGCATGAGCAGTTCTTC

v_gene: TRBV19
j_gene: TRBJ2-1
abundance: -
d_gene: -
CDR3aa: CASSPQSVSEQFF
CDR3nt: TGTGCCAGTAGTCCCCAATCTGTGAGTGAGCAGTTCTTC

v_gene: TRBV19
j_gene: TRBJ2-1
abundance: -
d_gene: -
CDR3aa: CASAVHGEGGNEQFF
CDR3nt: TGTGCCAGCGCCGTTCATGGAGAGGGAGGCAATGAGCAGTTCTTC

v_gene: TRBV18
j_gene: TRBJ2-2
abundance: many
d_gene: -
CDR3aa: CASSPPTGELFF
CDR3nt: TGTGCCAGCTCACCACCTACCGGGGAGCTGTTTTTT

v_gene: TRBV29-1
j_gene: TRBJ2-4
abundance: -
d_gene: -
CDR3aa: CSVGGAPGEWAKNIQYF
CDR3nt: TGCAGCGTTGGAGGGGCGCCAGGGGAGTGGGCCAAAAACATTCAGTACTTC

v_gene: TRBV5-1
j_gene: TRBJ1-2
abundance: -
d_gene: -
CDR3aa: CASSRFVTGSNYGYTF
CDR3nt: TGCGCCAGCAGCCGGTTTGTTACGGGCTCGAACTATGGCTACACCTTC

v_gene: TRBV5-4
j_gene: TRBJ2-1
abundance: -
d_gene: -
CDR3aa: CASSLAPGFYNEQFF
CDR3nt: TGTGCCAGCAGCTTGGCCCCGGGGTTTTACAATGAGCAGTTCTTC

v_gene: TRBV7-9
j_gene: TRBJ2-7
abundance: -
d_gene: TRBD2
CDR3aa: CASSLVAGGPYEQYF
CDR3nt: TGTGCCAGCAGCTTAGTAGCGGGGGGACCCTACGAGCAGTACTTC

v_gene: TRBV6-1
j_gene: TRBJ2-1
abundance: -
d_gene: -
CDR3aa: CASSEWDNEQFF
CDR3nt: TGTGCCAGCAGTGAATGGGACAATGAGCAGTTCTTC

v_gene: TRBV7-9
j_gene: TRBJ2-1
abundance: -
d_gene: TRBD2
CDR3aa: CASSLTGTSGNEQFF
CDR3nt: TGTGCCAGCAGCCTGACCGGGACTAGCGGCAATGAGCAGTTCTTC

v_gene: TRBV4-1
j_gene: TRBJ2-7
abundance: -
d_gene: TRBD2
CDR3aa: CASSGNWGGRTGKQYF
CDR3nt: TGCGCCAGCAGCGGAAACTGGGGAGGGCGAACCGGAAAGCAGTACTTC

v_gene: TRBV28
j_gene: TRBJ2-4
abundance: many
d_gene: -
CDR3aa: CASNRITENIQYF
CDR3nt: TGTGCCAGCAACCGGATTACGGAAAACATTCAGTACTTC

v_gene: TRBV28
j_gene: TRBJ2-7
abundance: -
d_gene: -
CDR3aa: CASSLTSLSSYEQYF
CDR3nt: TGTGCCAGCAGTTTAACTAGCCTTAGCTCCTACGAGCAGTACTTC

v_gene: TRBV30
j_gene: TRBJ2-5
abundance: -
d_gene: -
CDR3aa: CAWKRGTQETQYF
CDR3nt: TGTGCCTGGAAAAGGGGCACCCAAGAGACCCAGTACTTC

v_gene: TRBV27
j_gene: TRBJ2-2
abundance: -
d_gene: -
CDR3aa: CASSFRRALTGELFF
CDR3nt: TGTGCCAGCAGTTTTCGACGGGCCCTCACCGGGGAGCTGTTTTTT

v_gene: TRBV2
j_gene: TRBJ2-7
abundance: once
d_gene: -
CDR3aa: CASSADRGSYEQYF
CDR3nt: TGTGCCAGCAGTGCGGATCGGGGCTCCTACGAGCAGTACTTC

v_gene: TRBV27
j_gene: TRBJ2-1
abundance: -
d_gene: -
CDR3aa: CASSFKVHNEQFF
CDR3nt: TGTGCCAGCAGTTTTAAGGTCCACAATGAGCAGTTCTTC

v_gene: TRBV2
j_gene: TRBJ2-2
abundance: -
d_gene: -
CDR3aa: CASSEASSGELFF
CDR3nt: TGTGCCAGCAGTGAAGCGTCCTCCGGGGAGCTGTTTTTT

v_gene: TRBV2
j_gene: TRBJ1-6
abundance: -
d_gene: -
CDR3aa: CASGHGGPIPSPLHF
CDR3nt: TGTGCCAGCGGTCACGGGGGCCCTATTCCCTCACCCCTCCACTTT

v_gene: TRBV6-5
j_gene: TRBJ2-2
abundance: many
d_gene: TRBD1
CDR3aa: CASFPGQGLTGELFF
CDR3nt: TGTGCCAGCTTCCCGGGACAGGGGCTCACCGGGGAGCTGTTTTTT

v_gene: TRBV5-1
j_gene: TRBJ2-1
abundance: few
d_gene: TRBD2
CDR3aa: CASSLVSGSGNEQFF
CDR3nt: TGCGCCAGCAGCTTGGTAAGCGGGAGCGGGAATGAGCAGTTCTTC

v_gene: TRBV15
j_gene: TRBJ1-2
abundance: -
d_gene: -
CDR3aa: CATSRSKQVEDGYTF
CDR3nt: TGTGCCACCAGCAGAAGTAAACAGGTAGAGGACGGCTACACCTTC

v_gene: TRBV18
j_gene: TRBJ2-7
abundance: -
d_gene: TRBD1
CDR3aa: CASSQGQPYEQYF
CDR3nt: TGTGCCAGCTCACAGGGACAGCCCTACGAGCAGTACTTC

v_gene: TRBV19
j_gene: TRBJ2-3
abundance: -
d_gene: -
CDR3aa: CASSPDRSSTDTQYF
CDR3nt: TGTGCCAGTAGCCCCGACAGGTCTAGCACAGATACGCAGTATTTT